The 4 T cell receptor beta chains below were found in one sample sequenced in a study of blood T cell repertoires in COVID-19. Repertoires were generated with immunoSEQ multiplex PCR, while TCRdb's copy carries only in-frame clones and drops some. This sample has tens of thousands of clones, with about nine tenths found just once. The sample comprised peripheral blood. The receptors shown here come from a human donor in a cohort sampled during active COVID-19.

This chain links TRBV29-1 with TRBJ1-2; TRBD1 might be the D (5 bases). The germline V gene has CDR1 SQVTM and CDR2 ANQGSEA. The CDR3 consists of 12 residues. Trimming cost V 7 bases and J 8 bases, with 17 bases left between them. The CDR3 DNA is TGCAGCGCCCAGGGAGGGATTGGGGGCTACACCTTC. Its protein product is CSAQGGIGGYTF. Supplemented by reference TRBV29-1 and TRBJ1-2, the full variable domain reads SAVISQKPSRDICQRGTSLTIQCQVDSQVTMMFWYRQQPGQSLTLIATANQGSEATYESGFVIDKFPISRPNLTFSTLTVSNMSPEDSSIYLCSAQGGIGGYTFGSGTRLTVV.

The gene calls are TRBV27 and TRBJ2-7; a possible D gene is TRBD2 (6 bases). The V gene lost 1 base and the J gene lost 3 bases, with 19 bases spanning the gap. This CDR3 is 17 amino acids long. Per germline, CDR1 MNHEY and CDR2 SMNVEV (reference sequence). This CDR3 reads CASSLYPPQTGGYEQYF. DNA for the CDR3: TGTGCCAGCAGTTTATATCCCCCCCAGACCGGGGGCTACGAGCAGTACTTC.

The chain is built from TRBV6-2 or TRBV6-3 and TRBJ2-3; 9 bases map to TRBD1. The CDR3 has 16 residues. V shed 0 bases and J 1 base; nucleotides not matched to a gene: 2. The germline V gene encodes CDR1 MNHEY and CDR2 SVGEGT. In DNA form, the CDR3 reads TGTGCCAGCAGTTACTCGGGGGACAGGGGCACAGATACGCAGTATTTT. Protein product: CASSYSGDRGTDTQYF.

CDR3 bases: TGCGCCAGCAGCTCCCCCGGGACAGGGCACAATGAGCAGTTCTTC. Translated: CASSSPGTGHNEQFF. The rearrangement uses TRBV5-1 and TRBJ2-1; TRBD1 matches 9 bases. The CDR3 has 15 residues. CDR1 is SGHRS and CDR2 is YFSETQ in the germline V gene. J gave up 5 bases and V 3 bases, and 6 bases lay outside the gene matches.